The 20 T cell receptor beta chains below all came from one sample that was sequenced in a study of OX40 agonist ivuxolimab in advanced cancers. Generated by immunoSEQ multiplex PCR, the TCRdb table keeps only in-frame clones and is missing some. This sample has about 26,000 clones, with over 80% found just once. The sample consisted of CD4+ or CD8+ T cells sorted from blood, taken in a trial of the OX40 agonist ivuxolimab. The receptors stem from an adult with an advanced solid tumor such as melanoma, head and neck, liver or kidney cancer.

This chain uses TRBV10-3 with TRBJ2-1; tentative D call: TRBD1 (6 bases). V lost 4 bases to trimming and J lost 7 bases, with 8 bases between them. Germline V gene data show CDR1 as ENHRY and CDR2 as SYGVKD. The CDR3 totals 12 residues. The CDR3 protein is CAISATGNEQFF. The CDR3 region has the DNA TGTGCCATCAGTGCAACAGGGAATGAGCAGTTCTTC.

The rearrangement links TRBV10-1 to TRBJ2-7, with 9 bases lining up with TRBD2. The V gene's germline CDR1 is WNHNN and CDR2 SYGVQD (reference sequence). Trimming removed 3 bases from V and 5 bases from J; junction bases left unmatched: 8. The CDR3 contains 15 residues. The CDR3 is CASSERREGQDEQYF. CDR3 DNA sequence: TGCGCCAGCAGTGAACGGCGGGAGGGCCAGGACGAGCAGTACTTC.

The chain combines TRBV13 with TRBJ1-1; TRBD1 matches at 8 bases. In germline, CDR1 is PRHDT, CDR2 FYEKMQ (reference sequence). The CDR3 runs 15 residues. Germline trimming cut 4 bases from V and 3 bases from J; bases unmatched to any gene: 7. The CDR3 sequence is CASSSTGEGDTEAFF. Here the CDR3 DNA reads TGTGCCAGCAGCTCGACAGGGGAGGGGGACACTGAAGCTTTCTTT.

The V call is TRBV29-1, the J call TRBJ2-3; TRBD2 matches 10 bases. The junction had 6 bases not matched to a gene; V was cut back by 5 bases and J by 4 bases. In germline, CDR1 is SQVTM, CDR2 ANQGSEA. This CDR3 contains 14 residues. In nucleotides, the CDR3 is TGCAGCGTTTTTCTAGCGGGAGTAGCAGATACGCAGTATTTT. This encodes CSVFLAGVADTQYF.

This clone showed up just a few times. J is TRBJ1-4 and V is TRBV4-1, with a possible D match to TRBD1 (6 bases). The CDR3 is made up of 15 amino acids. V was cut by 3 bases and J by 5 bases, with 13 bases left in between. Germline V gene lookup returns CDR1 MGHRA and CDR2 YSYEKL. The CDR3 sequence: CASSQIERGNEKLFF. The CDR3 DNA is TGCGCCAGCAGCCAGATAGAAAGGGGGAATGAAAAACTGTTTTTT.

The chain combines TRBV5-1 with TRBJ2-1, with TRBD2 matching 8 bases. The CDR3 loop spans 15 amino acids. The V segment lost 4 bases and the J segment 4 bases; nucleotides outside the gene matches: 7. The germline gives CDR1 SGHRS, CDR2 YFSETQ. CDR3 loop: CASSAPAGAYNEQFF. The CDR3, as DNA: TGCGCCAGCAGCGCTCCAGCGGGAGCTTACAATGAGCAGTTCTTC.

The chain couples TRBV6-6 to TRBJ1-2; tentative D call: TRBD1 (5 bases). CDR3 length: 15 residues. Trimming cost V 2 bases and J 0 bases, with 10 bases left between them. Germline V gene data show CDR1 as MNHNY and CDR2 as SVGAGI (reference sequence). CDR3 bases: TGTGCCAGCAGTTACCCGGGACCAGCTAACTATGGCTACACCTTC. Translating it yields CASSYPGPANYGYTF.

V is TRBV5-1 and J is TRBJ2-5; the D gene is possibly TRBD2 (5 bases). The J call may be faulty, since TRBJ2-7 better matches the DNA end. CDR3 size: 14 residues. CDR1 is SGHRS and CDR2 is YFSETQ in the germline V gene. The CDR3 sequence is CASSLDGMPYEQYF. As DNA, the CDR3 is TGCGCCAGCAGCTTGGACGGGATGCCCTACGAGCAGTACTTC.

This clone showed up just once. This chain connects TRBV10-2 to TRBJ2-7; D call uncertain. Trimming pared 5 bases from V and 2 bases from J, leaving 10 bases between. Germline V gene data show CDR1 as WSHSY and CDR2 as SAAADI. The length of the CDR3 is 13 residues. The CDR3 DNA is TGCGCCAGCAGTCCCGGGTCCCCCTACGAGCAGTACTTC. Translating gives CASSPGSPYEQYF.

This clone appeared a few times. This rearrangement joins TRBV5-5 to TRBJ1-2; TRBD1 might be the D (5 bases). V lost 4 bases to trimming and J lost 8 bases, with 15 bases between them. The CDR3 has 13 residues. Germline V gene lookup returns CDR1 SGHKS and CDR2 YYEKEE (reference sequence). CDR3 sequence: CASSNQGNWGYTF. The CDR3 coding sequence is TGTGCCAGCAGCAATCAGGGAAATTGGGGCTACACCTTC.

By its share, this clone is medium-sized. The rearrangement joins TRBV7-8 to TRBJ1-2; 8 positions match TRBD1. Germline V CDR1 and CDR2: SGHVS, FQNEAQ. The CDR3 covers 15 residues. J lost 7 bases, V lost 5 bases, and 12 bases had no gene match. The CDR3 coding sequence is TGTGCCAGCAGCCTACTTTCGGACAGGGTTTTTGGCTACACCTTC. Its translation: CASSLLSDRVFGYTF.

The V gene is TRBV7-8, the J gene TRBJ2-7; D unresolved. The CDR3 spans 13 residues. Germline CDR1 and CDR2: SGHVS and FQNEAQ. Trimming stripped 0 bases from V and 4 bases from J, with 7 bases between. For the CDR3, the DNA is TGTGCCAGCAGCTTAGCGCTTAAGTACGAGCAGTACTTC. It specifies CASSLALKYEQYF.

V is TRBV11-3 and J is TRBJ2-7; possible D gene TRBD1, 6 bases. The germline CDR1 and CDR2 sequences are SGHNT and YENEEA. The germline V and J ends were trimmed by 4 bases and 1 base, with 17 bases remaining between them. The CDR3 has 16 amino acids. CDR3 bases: TGTGCCAGCAGCTCCCCTGAACAGGGACCTTCCTACGAGCAGTACTTC. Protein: CASSSPEQGPSYEQYF.

Here the CDR3 reads CASSHLSLDTIYF. The DNA for the CDR3 is TGCGCCAGCAGCCATTTAAGTTTGGACACCATATATTTT. The chain recombines TRBV4-1 with TRBJ1-3; D ambiguous. Germline CDR1 is MGHRA and CDR2 is YSYEKL. V lost 3 bases and J 8 bases, leaving 11 bases between the germline ends. CDR3 length equals 13 residues.

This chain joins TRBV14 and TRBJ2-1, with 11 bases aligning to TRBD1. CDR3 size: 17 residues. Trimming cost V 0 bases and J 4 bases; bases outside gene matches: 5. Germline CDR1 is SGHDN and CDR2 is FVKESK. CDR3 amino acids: CASSQDIGTGGYNEQFF. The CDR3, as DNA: TGTGCCAGCAGCCAAGATATAGGGACAGGGGGTTACAATGAGCAGTTCTTC.

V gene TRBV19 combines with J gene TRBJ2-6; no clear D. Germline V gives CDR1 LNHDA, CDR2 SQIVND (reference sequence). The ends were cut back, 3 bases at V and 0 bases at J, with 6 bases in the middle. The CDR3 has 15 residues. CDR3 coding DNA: TGTGCCAGTAGTATCCCCGACTCTGGGGCCAACGTCCTGACTTTC. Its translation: CASSIPDSGANVLTF.

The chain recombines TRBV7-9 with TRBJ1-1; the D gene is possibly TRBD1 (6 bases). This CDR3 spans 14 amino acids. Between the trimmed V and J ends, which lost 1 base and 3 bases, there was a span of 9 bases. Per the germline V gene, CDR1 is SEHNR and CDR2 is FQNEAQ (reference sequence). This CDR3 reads CASSLVAGDTEAFF. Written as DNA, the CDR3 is TGTGCCAGCAGCTTAGTAGCAGGGGACACTGAAGCTTTCTTT.

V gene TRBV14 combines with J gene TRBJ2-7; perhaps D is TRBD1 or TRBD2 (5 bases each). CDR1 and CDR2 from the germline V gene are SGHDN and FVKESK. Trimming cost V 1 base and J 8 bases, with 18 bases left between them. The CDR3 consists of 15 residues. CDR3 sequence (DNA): TGTGCCAGCAGCCAAGCCTCCAGAGGGGTCCGCAAGCAGTACTTC. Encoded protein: CASSQASRGVRKQYF.

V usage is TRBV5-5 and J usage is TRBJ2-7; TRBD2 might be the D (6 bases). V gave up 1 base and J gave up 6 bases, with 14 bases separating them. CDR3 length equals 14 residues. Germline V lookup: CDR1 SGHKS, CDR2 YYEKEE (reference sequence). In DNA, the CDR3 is TGTGCCAGCAGCTTGTTTGGGGGGAGCGCCGAGCAGTACTTC. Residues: CASSLFGGSAEQYF.

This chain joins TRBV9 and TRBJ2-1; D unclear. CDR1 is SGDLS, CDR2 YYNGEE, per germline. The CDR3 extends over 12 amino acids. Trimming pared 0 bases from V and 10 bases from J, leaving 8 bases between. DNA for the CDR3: TGTGCCAGCAGCGTAGGAGGAAAAGAGCAGTTCTTC. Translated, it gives CASSVGGKEQFF.